The 26 T cell receptor beta chains given below trace back to one sample, sequenced in a study of CD8+ T cells in alopecia areata. Reverse transcribed after extraction, RNA yielded cDNA as the sequencing template. Assay used: immunoSEQ multiplex PCR; TCRdb lists only in-frame clones, some missing. Altogether 150,000 to 200,000 clones are present, roughly 50% being singletons, with the ten largest covering 4.8%. Sequenced input: CD4+ T cells sorted from blood. Receptors were obtained from a human donor in good health.

With regard to this clone: One end of the junction is discordant with germline, which a read error may explain. The DNA for the CDR3 is TGCGCCAGCACGGGTCCCCTCCAAGAGACCCAGTACTTC. Protein sequence: CASTGPLQETQYF. This chain joins TRBV6-5 and TRBJ2-5; D gene unclear. The CDR3 is 13 residues long. Germline V lookup: CDR1 MNHEY, CDR2 SVGAGI.

This clone appeared a few times. This chain joins TRBV25-1 and TRBJ1-1; D remains unclear. Germline V CDR1 and CDR2: MGHDK, SYGVNS. This CDR3 has 14 residues. V was pared by 8 bases and J by 0 bases, with 13 bases between. This chain's CDR3 is CASSSMGMNTEAFF. The CDR3 coding sequence is TGTGCCAGCTCTTCAATGGGGATGAACACTGAAGCTTTCTTT.

The chain uses TRBV4-2 and TRBJ2-3; tentative D call: TRBD2 (5 bases). The CDR3 contains 15 residues. V lost 2 bases and J lost 4, with 13 bases in between. Germline assignment: CDR1 LGHNA and CDR2 YNFKEQ. CDR3 bases: TGTGCCAGCAGCCAAATGTTGCGGGTATCAGATACGCAGTATTTT. This translates into CASSQMLRVSDTQYF.

CDR3 nucleotides: TGTGCCAGCAGCATCGGGACTAGCGGGAGGAGAGAGAATGAGCAGTTCTTC. It encodes CASSIGTSGRRENEQFF. The J gene is TRBJ2-1, the V gene TRBV5-4; TRBD2 matches at 15 bases. Looked up from germline, CDR1 is SGHNT and CDR2 is YYREEE (reference sequence). There are 17 residues in the CDR3. Trimming cost V 4 bases and J 7 bases; bases outside gene matches: 9.

This rearrangement joins TRBV6-5 to TRBJ1-4, with D perhaps matching TRBD1 (5 bases). The germline V gene encodes CDR1 MNHEY and CDR2 SVGAGI. This CDR3 is built from 12 residues. The ends were cut back, 2 bases at V and 8 bases at J, with 6 bases in the middle. Here the CDR3 reads CASSYGGEKLFF. The CDR3 coding sequence is TGTGCCAGCAGTTACGGGGGGGAAAAACTGTTTTTT.

The CDR3 loop reads CASSLARGRETQYF. CDR3 coding DNA: TGCGCCAGCAGCTTGGCCCGGGGGAGGGAGACCCAGTACTTC. The chain has TRBV5-1 and TRBJ2-5; D perhaps matches TRBD2 (6 bases). CDR3 length: 14 residues. V was shortened by 0 bases and J by 5 bases, with 11 bases between the two germline ends. The V gene's germline CDR1 is SGHRS and CDR2 YFSETQ. Based on the CDR3 plus reference TRBV5-1 and TRBJ2-5, the full variable domain is KAGVTQTPRYLIKTRGQQVTLSCSPISGHRSVSWYQQTPGQGLQFLFEYFSETQRNKGNFPGRFSGRQFSNSRSEMNVSTLELGDSALYLCASSLARGRETQYFGPGTRLLVL.

This clone was recorded once. The chain links TRBV5-1 to TRBJ1-1; D is undetermined. CDR1 SGHRS and CDR2 YFSETQ come from the germline V gene. The CDR3 loop spans 14 amino acids. With 0 bases removed from V and 1 base from J, the gap between germline ends came to 7 bases. The CDR3 reads CASSLGRTNTEAFF. As DNA, the CDR3 is TGCGCCAGCAGCTTGGGCCGGACGAACACTGAAGCTTTCTTT.

This chain connects TRBV23-1 to TRBJ2-2; D possibly corresponds to TRBD2 (5 bases). TRBV23-1 is annotated as an ORF whose role is uncertain. This CDR3 has 13 residues. The V and J ends lost 4 bases and 13 bases respectively, with 16 bases between them. As DNA, the CDR3 is TGCGCCAGCAGTCGCGGGTGGGCGCCCAGGCTGTTTTTT. This encodes CASSRGWAPRLFF.

The V gene is TRBV5-4, the J gene TRBJ2-7, with 9 bases matching TRBD1. This CDR3 spans 15 amino acids. CDR1 and CDR2 (germline): SGHNT, YYREEE (reference sequence). Unmatched junction bases numbered 7, after V lost 3 bases and J lost 3 bases. The DNA of the CDR3 is TGTGCCAGCAGCTCGAACAGGGGGCGCTTCTACGAGCAGTACTTC. The encoded protein is CASSSNRGRFYEQYF.

This clone was found once. J is TRBJ2-7 and V is TRBV6-6, with D possibly TRBD1 on 5 matching bases. This CDR3 comprises 13 residues. Trimming stripped 2 bases from V and 2 bases from J, with 7 bases between. The germline V gene encodes CDR1 MNHNY and CDR2 SVGAGI (reference sequence). The DNA for the CDR3 is TGTGCCAGCAGTTACCAGGGTACCTACGAGCAGTACTTC. Amino acid sequence: CASSYQGTYEQYF.

This chain connects TRBV7-2 to TRBJ2-7, with a tentative D call TRBD2 (6 bases). V was pared by 1 base and J by 3 bases, with 16 bases between. CDR1 and CDR2 (germline): SGHTA, FQGNSA. There are 16 residues in the CDR3. CDR3 nucleotide sequence: TGTGCCAGCAGCTTAGACCTCCGCAGGGAGGTCTACGAGCAGTACTTC. Amino acid sequence: CASSLDLRREVYEQYF.

The genes are TRBV29-1 and TRBJ1-1; 7 bases are a match to TRBD1. Germline V gene data show CDR1 as SQVTM and CDR2 as ANQGSEA. V trimming: 7 bases; J trimming: 6 bases; junction bases outside the gene matches: 5. The CDR3 is 11 residues long. The CDR3 DNA reads TGCAGCGCCCGACAGGGCCCTGAAGCTTTCTTT. Its protein is CSARQGPEAFF.

This clone turned up a few times. This sequence joins TRBV4-2 and TRBJ2-1; D may match TRBD1 or TRBD2 (6 bases each). The CDR3 consists of 12 residues. V lost 6 bases, J lost 6 bases, and 9 bases lay in between. Germline values: CDR1 LGHNA, CDR2 YNFKEQ. CDR3 in amino acids: CASRGGGNEQFF. DNA of the CDR3: TGTGCCAGCAGAGGGGGAGGCAATGAGCAGTTCTTC.

V is TRBV2 and J is TRBJ2-2; perhaps D is TRBD1 or TRBD2 (5 bases each). Germline V gene sequence: CDR1 SNHLY, CDR2 FYNNEI. This CDR3 has 15 amino acids. V lost 6 bases to trimming and J lost 5 bases, with 16 bases between them. The CDR3 spells CASSVVRGETGELFF. Here the CDR3 DNA reads TGTGCCAGCAGCGTGGTCCGAGGGGAGACCGGGGAGCTGTTTTTT.

This clone has only a few counts. The genes are TRBV6-1 and TRBJ2-2; D may be TRBD1 (6 bases). The CDR3 is 14 amino acids. The V end was cut by 11 bases, the J end by 0 bases, with 13 bases between. Germline assignment: CDR1 MNHNS and CDR2 SASEGT. The CDR3 protein is CAGTQGANTGELFF. The CDR3 nucleotides read TGTGCCGGGACACAGGGCGCGAACACCGGGGAGCTGTTTTTT.

This clone was seen more than once but under ten times. V gene TRBV27 combines with J gene TRBJ2-1, with 13 bases that match TRBD2. V dropped 3 bases and J dropped 9; count of bases not matched to a gene: 5. CDR3 length: 15 amino acids. The germline V gene has CDR1 MNHEY and CDR2 SMNVEV (reference sequence). The CDR3 sequence is CASSFFGLAGVEQFF. As DNA, the CDR3 is TGTGCCAGCAGTTTCTTTGGACTAGCGGGAGTTGAGCAGTTCTTC.

This clone came up a few times. J is TRBJ1-1 and V is TRBV5-1, with D possibly TRBD1 on 5 matching bases. Germline V gene sequence: CDR1 SGHRS, CDR2 YFSETQ. The germline V and J ends were trimmed by 3 bases and 5 bases, with 14 bases remaining between them. The CDR3 sequence is 14 residues long. DNA for the CDR3: TGCGCCAGCAGCTCGGGTTGGGACGCTACTGAAGCTTTCTTT. It codes for CASSSGWDATEAFF.

J is TRBJ1-2 and V is TRBV10-3, with D maybe TRBD1 (6 bases). V lost 6 bases, J lost 4 bases, and 18 bases lay in between. This CDR3 spans 15 amino acids. From germline, CDR1 is ENHRY and CDR2 SYGVKD. Written as DNA, the CDR3 is TGTGCCATCAGGGGTACAGGGCTTGTATCCTATGGCTACACCTTC. Its protein is CAIRGTGLVSYGYTF.

The genes are TRBV5-1 and TRBJ1-2; no clear D. The CDR3 loop spans 14 amino acids. V was cut by 1 base and J by 3 bases, with 10 bases left in between. CDR1 SGHRS and CDR2 YFSETQ come from the germline V gene. DNA of the CDR3: TGCGCCAGCAGCTTGCACGGCGGAGACTATGGCTACACCTTC. Amino acid sequence: CASSLHGGDYGYTF.

The chain is built from TRBV2 and TRBJ2-4; 11 bases match TRBD1. Germline CDR1 is SNHLY and CDR2 is FYNNEI. This CDR3 is built from 15 residues. V shed 4 bases, J shed 8 bases, and the junction held 7 bases outside the gene matches. The CDR3 sequence: CASSGTGGHADIQYF. Here the CDR3 DNA reads TGTGCCAGCAGTGGGACAGGGGGCCATGCGGACATTCAGTACTTC.

The V call is TRBV4-1, the J call TRBJ2-7, with 8 bases fitting TRBD2. Per germline, CDR1 MGHRA and CDR2 YSYEKL. The V and J ends lost 1 base and 2 bases, in that order; junction bases with no gene match: 7. The length of the CDR3 is 16 residues. CDR3 loop: CASSQVEGLGPYEQYF. In nucleotides, the CDR3 is TGCGCCAGCAGCCAAGTTGAGGGACTAGGACCCTACGAGCAGTACTTC.

The chain uses TRBV4-2 and TRBJ1-2; D might be TRBD1 (6 bases). Trimming took 1 base from V and 7 from J, leaving 22 bases between them. From germline, CDR1 is LGHNA and CDR2 YNFKEQ. This CDR3 is built from 17 residues. This CDR3 reads CASSQGGRQEKRGGYTF. CDR3 DNA: TGTGCCAGCAGCCAAGGAGGCAGACAGGAGAAACGAGGTGGCTACACCTTC.

V gene TRBV29-1 combines with J gene TRBJ2-1; 11 bases map to TRBD2. Trimming cost V 3 bases and J 4 bases; bases outside gene matches: 5. The CDR3 is 15 residues long. The V gene's germline CDR1 is SQVTM and CDR2 ANQGSEA. The CDR3 loop is CSVDYRLAGYNEQFF. The CDR3 DNA reads as TGCAGCGTTGACTACAGACTAGCGGGGTACAATGAGCAGTTCTTC.

This clone occurred many times. The rearrangement links TRBV25-1 to TRBJ2-6, with a possible D match to TRBD1 (6 bases). Germline CDR1 MGHDK, CDR2 SYGVNS. There are 16 residues in the CDR3. V was trimmed by 2 bases and J by 2 bases, leaving 10 bases between them. The CDR3 is CASSEVGGAGANVLTF. CDR3 nucleotide sequence: TGTGCCAGCAGTGAAGTTGGGGGCGCTGGGGCCAACGTCCTGACTTTC.

V and J are TRBV5-6 and TRBJ2-1, with TRBD2 identical over 10 bases. Per the germline V gene, CDR1 is SGHDT and CDR2 is YYEEEE. Trimming took 4 bases from V and 7 from J; bases not matched to a gene: 11. The CDR3 totals 16 residues. DNA of the CDR3: TGTGCCAGCAGCCCCTTACTAGCGGGACCTGTGAATGAGCAGTTCTTC. Protein product: CASSPLLAGPVNEQFF.

There are a few counts of this clone. The gene calls are TRBV15 and TRBJ2-7, with a tentative D call TRBD2 (5 bases). The V and J ends lost 0 bases and 1 base respectively, with 7 bases between them. Per germline, CDR1 LNHNV and CDR2 YYDKDF (reference sequence). The CDR3 is made up of 14 amino acids. The CDR3 loop reads CATSRDSVSYEQYF. DNA for the CDR3: TGTGCCACCAGCAGAGATAGCGTATCCTACGAGCAGTACTTC.